One and the same sample provided the 20 T cell receptor beta chains below, sequenced in a study of blood T cells in healthy people across ages. PCR was performed a second time for about 7 to 12 cycles using a sample-barcoded 5' primer and a J-beta primer mix. TCRdb analysed the 5' RACE reads with MiXCR anew, one entry per CDR3 protein. Of 550,000 to 600,000 distinct CDR3 sequences detected, 27% appear once; the ten largest clones hold 18%. Sequencing was carried out using blood. The origin of the receptors is a woman aged 70 to 79 in good health.

The rearrangement links TRBV9 to TRBJ2-1, with TRBD1 matching 7 bases. This CDR3 region has 14 residues. Germline trimming cut 4 bases from V and 4 bases from J; bases unmatched to any gene: 5. Germline loops: CDR1 SGDLS, CDR2 YYNGEE. The CDR3 sequence: CASSIRDSYNEQFF. The CDR3 region has the DNA TGTGCCAGCAGCATACGGGACAGTTACAATGAGCAGTTCTTC.

V and J are TRBV20-1 and TRBJ1-2; TRBD1 agrees at 9 bases. V lost 6 bases, J lost 5 bases, and 22 bases stayed unmatched. Germline V gene data show CDR1 as DFQATT and CDR2 as SNEGSKA (reference sequence). The CDR3 loop spans 18 amino acids. The CDR3 sequence: CSANTRGVDRGTEYGYTF. The CDR3 DNA reads TGCAGTGCCAACACTCGGGGGGTAGACAGGGGGACGGAGTATGGCTACACCTTC.

This clonotype was counted ten times or more. The V call is TRBV7-2, the J call TRBJ2-7, with 7 bases that match TRBD2. Losses at the gene ends were 5 bases for V and 5 bases for J; bases not matched to a gene: 21. The CDR3 length is 18 residues. Germline assignment: CDR1 SGHTA and CDR2 FQGNSA. The CDR3 reads CASSAGPPLGAGWDEQYF. Written as DNA, the CDR3 is TGTGCCAGCAGCGCAGGACCTCCCTTGGGAGCGGGGTGGGACGAGCAGTACTTC.

This clonotype was picked up a small number of times. V usage is TRBV12-3 or TRBV12-4 and J usage is TRBJ1-3, with 10 bases aligning to TRBD1. The CDR3 is made up of 14 amino acids. V shed 11 bases and J 4 bases; nucleotides not matched to a gene: 8. The CDR3 coding sequence is TGTGCCGCCCGACAGGGGGCTAAAGGAAACACCATATATTTT. This codes for CAARQGAKGNTIYF.

The J gene is TRBJ2-1, the V gene TRBV18; 11 bases match TRBD2. Trimming took 8 bases from V and 7 from J; bases not matched to a gene: 13. The CDR3 has 16 amino acids. Germline-derived CDR1 and CDR2 are KGHSH and LQKENI. The CDR3 sequence: CASVPFTSGGRNEQFF. CDR3 DNA: TGTGCCAGCGTCCCCTTCACTAGCGGGGGTAGAAATGAGCAGTTCTTC. Variable domain in full (rest from reference TRBV18 and TRBJ2-1): NAGVMQNPRHLVRRRGQEARLRCSPMKGHSHVYWYRQLPEEGLKFMVYLQKENIIDESGMPKERFSAEFPKEGPSILRIQQVVRGDSAAYFCASVPFTSGGRNEQFFGPGTRLTVL.

The rearrangement joins TRBV2 to TRBJ1-5; D might be TRBD1 (6 bases). The CDR3 spans 15 residues. Germline values: CDR1 SNHLY, CDR2 FYNNEI. The V gene lost 4 bases and the J gene lost 0 bases, with 10 bases spanning the gap. The CDR3 spells CASSGTAFSNQPQHF. CDR3 DNA: TGTGCCAGCAGTGGGACAGCCTTTAGCAATCAGCCCCAGCATTTT.

The chain couples TRBV7-9 to TRBJ2-5, with 7 bases identical to TRBD1. CDR3 size: 13 residues. CDR1 is SEHNR, CDR2 FQNEAQ, per germline (reference sequence). The V segment lost 0 bases and the J segment 10 bases; nucleotides outside the gene matches: 5. The CDR3 DNA is TGTGCCAGCAGCTTAGCCGGGACAGAGGTCCAGTACTTC. Amino acid sequence: CASSLAGTEVQYF. The entire variable domain, with the rest obtained from reference TRBV7-9 and TRBJ2-5, is as follows: DTGVSQNPRHKITKRGQNVTFRCDPISEHNRLYWYRQTLGQGPEFLTYFQNEAQLEKSRLLSDRFSAERPKGSFSTLEIQRTEQGDSAMYLCASSLAGTEVQYFGPGTRLLVL.

The chain employs TRBV6-2 or TRBV6-3 and TRBJ2-2; 7 bases line up with TRBD1. J lost 0 bases, V lost 4 bases, and 8 bases had no gene match. CDR1 and CDR2 (germline): MNHEY, SVGEGT. The CDR3 is 17 residues long. Here the CDR3 reads CASSSAPGQTNTGELFF. The DNA of the CDR3 is TGTGCCAGCAGTTCCGCCCCGGGACAGACGAACACCGGGGAGCTGTTTTTT.

The rearrangement joins TRBV27 to TRBJ2-3; 9 bases line up with TRBD2. V lost 5 bases and J lost 1; bases outside the gene matches: 10. CDR1 is MNHEY, CDR2 SMNVEV, per germline (reference sequence). CDR3 length: 17 residues. The CDR3 DNA reads as TGTGCCAGCAGTAGAAAGCGTATAGCGGGGGGCACAGATACGCAGTATTTT. Translation: CASSRKRIAGGTDTQYF.

V and J are TRBV9 and TRBJ1-2; D gene uncertain. V lost 2 bases and J lost 7, with 24 bases in between. This CDR3 is built from 17 residues. Germline lookup yields CDR1 SGDLS and CDR2 YYNGEE. CDR3 nucleotide sequence: TGTGCCAGCAGCGTCGACGAAAGGGCAGTAGCGGTTAGTGGCTACACCTTC. This sequence encodes CASSVDERAVAVSGYTF.

This clonotype was counted between two and nine times. V usage is TRBV11-1 and J usage is TRBJ2-6; D unclear. Germline V gives CDR1 SGHAT, CDR2 FQDESV (reference sequence). The CDR3 loop spans 16 amino acids. V dropped 2 bases and J dropped 4 bases, with 12 bases sitting between them. The CDR3 loop reads CASSLIVSHGANVLTF. DNA of the CDR3: TGTGCCAGCAGCTTAATTGTGAGTCACGGGGCCAACGTCCTGACTTTC.

The rearrangement joins TRBV7-9 to TRBJ2-5; 8 positions agree with TRBD2. The CDR3 length is 15 residues. Germline V gene lookup returns CDR1 SEHNR and CDR2 FQNEAQ (reference sequence). V dropped 6 bases and J dropped 3; count of bases not matched to a gene: 9. The CDR3 DNA reads as TGTGCCAGCAGTTTAAACCCCGGGAGGGAAGAGACCCAGTACTTC. This encodes CASSLNPGREETQYF.

The genes are TRBV4-1 and TRBJ1-2; possibly TRBD1 for D (6 bases). The CDR3 extends over 13 amino acids. The germline gives CDR1 MGHRA, CDR2 YSYEKL. V lost 3 bases, J lost 4 bases, and 9 bases lay in between. This chain's CDR3 is CASSQAGVYGYTF. CDR3 nucleotides: TGCGCCAGCAGCCAGGCAGGGGTCTATGGCTACACCTTC.

This clonotype has only a few counts. This chain connects TRBV12-3 or TRBV12-4 to TRBJ1-5, with TRBD1 as a possible D gene (6 bases). The V gene lost 2 bases and the J gene lost 3 bases, with 8 bases spanning the gap. This CDR3 is built from 14 residues. CDR3 loop: CASSLQGTNQPQHF. CDR3 bases: TGTGCCAGCAGTTTACAGGGGACCAATCAGCCCCAGCATTTT.

In regard to this clonotype: Its ends do not fully match the called genes, so a read error is possible. The chain combines TRBV20-1 with TRBJ1-2, with 9 bases matching TRBD1. The germline V gene has CDR1 DFQATT and CDR2 SNEGSKA (reference sequence). The CDR3 extends over 15 amino acids. CDR3 DNA: TGCAGTGCCTCGGACAGGGGAGGTAGAAACTATGGTTACACCTTC. This gives the protein CSASDRGGRNYGYTF.

This rearrangement joins TRBV20-1 to TRBJ2-5; D is perhaps TRBD2 (7 bases). The last part of the DNA fits TRBJ2-1 better; the J call may be wrong. This CDR3 has 14 residues. Germline lookup yields CDR1 DFQATT and CDR2 SNEGSKA (reference sequence). This chain's CDR3 is CSASGGPTYNEQFF. DNA of the CDR3: TGCAGTGCTAGCGGGGGGCCTACTTACAATGAGCAGTTCTTC.

The chain links TRBV6-1 to TRBJ2-7; D is uncertain. The V and J ends lost 4 bases and 1 base respectively, with 8 bases between them. The length of the CDR3 is 13 residues. CDR1 is MNHNS and CDR2 is SASEGT in the germline V gene. CDR3 sequence (DNA): TGTGCCAGCAGTGCCGGGTATTCCTACGAGCAGTACTTC. It translates to CASSAGYSYEQYF.

CDR3 DNA: TGTGCCAGCAGTTACTCGGGGGGGGCCAATCAGCCCCAGCATTTT. Its translation is CASSYSGGANQPQHF. The chain couples TRBV6-6 to TRBJ1-5; D may be TRBD1 (6 bases). This CDR3 contains 15 residues. Germline-derived CDR1 and CDR2 are MNHNY and SVGAGI (reference sequence). V was cut by 0 bases and J by 3 bases, with 9 bases left in between.

This clonotype has more than one count but fewer than ten. The gene calls are TRBV10-3 and TRBJ2-3; D is undetermined. This CDR3 has 11 residues. Germline V gene sequence: CDR1 ENHRY, CDR2 SYGVKD. Trimming shortened V by 4 bases and J by 3 bases, and 2 bases separated the two germline ends. The CDR3 protein is CAISGTDTQYF. Here the CDR3 DNA reads TGTGCCATCAGTGGGACAGATACGCAGTATTTT.

This clonotype appeared many times. The genes are TRBV7-2 and TRBJ2-5, with TRBD1 matching over 7 bases. Germline V gene sequence: CDR1 SGHTA, CDR2 FQGNSA. Trimming at V came to 5 bases and at J to 1 base, leaving 7 bases not matched to a gene. The CDR3 runs to 15 residues. DNA of the CDR3: TGTGCCAGCAGCGACAGGGACCTACTCCAAGAGACCCAGTACTTC. Encoded protein: CASSDRDLLQETQYF.